A single sample is the source of the 26 T cell receptor beta chains below, sequenced in a study of shared T cell receptors in the human thymus. Clones were sequenced by immunoSEQ multiplex PCR, and TCRdb holds only the in-frame ones, with some missing. The sample includes just under 550,000 clones, approximately 80% of them seen just once. The data were also submitted as part of a second study, on human thymus T cells.

The sample comprised thymocytes. These receptors all come from a boy in the first two years of life with a congenital heart defect.

The rearrangement joins TRBV28 to TRBJ2-3; D remains unclear. Trimming cost V 5 bases and J 3 bases, with 18 bases left between them. The length of the CDR3 is 16 residues. In germline, CDR1 is MDHEN, CDR2 SYDVKM. The CDR3 DNA follows: TGTGCCAGCAGTCTCATACGGCCTCCTAGAACAGATACGCAGTATTTT. Its translation is CASSLIRPPRTDTQYF.

This chain links TRBV7-8 with TRBJ2-7, with D tentatively TRBD2 (5 bases). Germline V gene lookup returns CDR1 SGHVS and CDR2 FQNEAQ. The CDR3 is 16 amino acids. Trimming removed 7 bases from V and 0 bases from J, with 19 bases in between. CDR3 DNA: TGTGCCAGCAACCCTACCGGACTCTATAGCTCCTACGAGCAGTACTTC. Its protein is CASNPTGLYSSYEQYF. The entire variable domain, with the rest obtained from reference TRBV7-8 and TRBJ2-7, is as follows: GAGVSQSPRYKVAKRGQDVALRCDPISGHVSLFWYQQALGQGPEFLTYFQNEAQLDKSGLPSDRFFAERPEGSVSTLKIQRTQQEDSAVYLCASNPTGLYSSYEQYFGPGTRLTVT.

V gene TRBV11-2 combines with J gene TRBJ1-4, with D unresolved. CDR1 is SGHAT, CDR2 FQNNGV, per germline. V shed 0 bases and J shed 7 bases, with 6 bases lying between them. CDR3 length equals 13 residues. In DNA form, the CDR3 reads TGTGCCAGCAGCTTAGATCCTCCTGAAAAACTGTTTTTT. Its protein is CASSLDPPEKLFF.

The genes are TRBV19 and TRBJ2-2; D is possibly TRBD1 (5 bases). Germline V gene lookup returns CDR1 LNHDA and CDR2 SQIVND (reference sequence). V was trimmed by 0 bases and J by 0 bases, leaving 5 bases between them. The CDR3 totals 15 residues. Here the CDR3 reads CASSIETANTGELFF. The CDR3 nucleotides read TGTGCCAGTAGTATAGAGACAGCGAACACCGGGGAGCTGTTTTTT.

The chain has TRBV27 and TRBJ1-5; D gene ambiguous. CDR1 is MNHEY, CDR2 SMNVEV, per germline (reference sequence). V lost 2 bases, J lost 5 bases, and 13 bases lay in between. The CDR3 is made up of 15 amino acids. CDR3 loop: CASSLRGSGDQPQHF. The CDR3 DNA reads TGTGCCAGCAGTTTACGCGGTTCCGGGGATCAGCCCCAGCATTTT.

The chain links TRBV6-1 to TRBJ2-7, with 8 positions matching TRBD2. CDR1 and CDR2 (germline): MNHNS, SASEGT. V was clipped by 11 bases and J by 2 bases; unmatched bases: 5. The CDR3 length is 12 residues. The CDR3: CAGGGPAYEQYF. The CDR3 DNA is TGTGCCGGCGGGGGGCCAGCCTACGAGCAGTACTTC.

V usage is TRBV6-1 and J usage is TRBJ2-7; TRBD2 matches at 9 bases. With V trimmed by 3 bases and J by 5 bases, 11 bases remained unmatched. The CDR3 loop spans 16 amino acids. Germline V gene lookup returns CDR1 MNHNS and CDR2 SASEGT. The CDR3 is CASSEAPWAGGNEQYF. As DNA, the CDR3 is TGTGCCAGCAGTGAGGCACCCTGGGCGGGAGGGAACGAGCAGTACTTC.

The V gene is TRBV5-1, the J gene TRBJ2-2, with D unresolved. There are 17 residues in the CDR3. With 0 bases removed from V and 1 base from J, the gap between germline ends came to 13 bases. Germline loops: CDR1 SGHRS, CDR2 YFSETQ. As DNA, the CDR3 is TGCGCCAGCAGCTTGGCGAGAGCCGGCGGGAACACCGGGGAGCTGTTTTTT. It translates to CASSLARAGGNTGELFF.

V gene TRBV5-4 combines with J gene TRBJ2-1; 10 nucleotides match TRBD2. J gave up 5 bases and V 5 bases, and 22 bases lay outside the gene matches. Per the germline V gene, CDR1 is SGHNT and CDR2 is YYREEE (reference sequence). The CDR3 is 20 amino acids. CDR3: CASRQTVMGSGGSSDNEQFF. The CDR3 DNA reads as TGTGCCAGCAGACAGACGGTGATGGGTAGCGGGGGGAGTAGCGACAATGAGCAGTTCTTC.

Comment on this clone: Additional DNA sequences in this sample encode the identical CDR3. The J gene is TRBJ2-3, the V gene TRBV5-1, with 9 bases fitting TRBD1. Germline loops: CDR1 SGHRS, CDR2 YFSETQ. Germline trimming cut 5 bases from V and 6 bases from J; bases unmatched to any gene: 10. The CDR3 length is 15 residues. In DNA, the CDR3 is TGCGCCAGCAGTTGCCGGGGACAGGGATGGGATACGCAGTATTTT. Its protein is CASSCRGQGWDTQYF.

CDR3 in DNA: TGTGCCACCAGCAGAGATCTCGGGGAGCTGTTTTTT. It encodes CATSRDLGELFF. The chain uses TRBV15 and TRBJ2-2; no firm D call. Germline V gene data show CDR1 as LNHNV and CDR2 as YYDKDF (reference sequence). V shed 0 bases and J shed 7 bases, with 3 bases lying between them. The CDR3 runs to 12 residues.

The V and J genes are TRBV5-4 and TRBJ1-2; D not certain. The germline V gene encodes CDR1 SGHNT and CDR2 YYREEE (reference sequence). This CDR3 has 15 amino acids. The germline V and J ends were trimmed by 3 bases and 0 bases, with 12 bases remaining between them. CDR3 sequence reads: CASSSSLRANYGYTF. CDR3 DNA sequence: TGTGCCAGCAGCTCGTCCTTGCGGGCTAACTATGGCTACACCTTC.

The gene calls are TRBV25-1 and TRBJ2-7, with TRBD2 matching over 8 bases. With 3 bases clipped from V and 2 bases from J, the junction kept 9 bases outside the gene matches. From germline, CDR1 is MGHDK and CDR2 SYGVNS. There are 16 residues in the CDR3. The CDR3 bases are TGTGCCAGCAGTGACCAGGGACGGGAGGGAACCTACGAGCAGTACTTC. Amino acid sequence: CASSDQGREGTYEQYF.

This clone is a singleton in its sample. V gene TRBV25-1 combines with J gene TRBJ2-2; the match to TRBD2 covers 13 bases. Germline V gene sequence: CDR1 MGHDK, CDR2 SYGVNS. J lost 3 bases, V lost 3 bases, and 7 bases had no gene match. The CDR3 sequence is 18 residues long. DNA for the CDR3: TGTGCCAGCAGTGAGGGGACTAGCGGGAAGGTGGACACCGGGGAGCTGTTTTTT. This encodes CASSEGTSGKVDTGELFF.

The V and J genes are TRBV4-2 and TRBJ2-3; tentatively, D is TRBD2 (6 bases). The V and J ends lost 4 bases and 0 bases respectively, with 14 bases between them. Germline V lookup: CDR1 LGHNA, CDR2 YNFKEQ. This CDR3 has 16 residues. The CDR3 DNA is TGTGCCAGCAGCCCCCACGAGGGGACTAGCACAGATACGCAGTATTTT. Its translation: CASSPHEGTSTDTQYF.

The chain is built from TRBV27 and TRBJ2-7, with 7 bases fitting TRBD1. The CDR3 has 16 residues. The V gene's germline CDR1 is MNHEY and CDR2 SMNVEV (reference sequence). Unmatched junction bases numbered 13, after V lost 7 bases and J lost 1 base. The CDR3 DNA follows: TGTGCCAGCACTGGGGGTGGAACAGGGGAGTCCTACGAGCAGTACTTC. It yields the protein CASTGGGTGESYEQYF.

V gene TRBV6-1 combines with J gene TRBJ2-7; 9 nucleotides align to TRBD1. Looked up from germline, CDR1 is MNHNS and CDR2 is SASEGT. Trimming at V came to 2 bases and at J to 4 bases, leaving 3 bases not matched to a gene. This CDR3 has 14 residues. CDR3 sequence reads: CASSETGGIYEQYF. CDR3 in DNA: TGTGCCAGCAGTGAAACAGGGGGCATATACGAGCAGTACTTC.

The chain employs TRBV10-2 and TRBJ2-1; TRBD1 is a possible D gene (5 bases). V was trimmed by 6 bases and J by 10 bases, leaving 13 bases between them. This CDR3 has 12 amino acids. Germline V gives CDR1 WSHSY, CDR2 SAAADI. The CDR3 here is CASSPTDPEQFF. For the CDR3, the DNA is TGCGCCAGCAGCCCGACAGACCCCGAGCAGTTCTTC.

This rearrangement joins TRBV27 to TRBJ2-7; 7 bases fit TRBD2. Germline CDR1 and CDR2: MNHEY and SMNVEV (reference sequence). This CDR3 contains 14 residues. V shed 4 bases, J shed 2 bases, and the junction held 5 bases outside the gene matches. The CDR3, as DNA: TGTGCCAGCAGTTGGGGCGGGAGACCCTACGAGCAGTACTTC. Translated, it gives CASSWGGRPYEQYF.

V usage is TRBV4-1 and J usage is TRBJ2-1, with D possibly TRBD1 on 7 matching bases. Germline-derived CDR1 and CDR2 are MGHRA and YSYEKL. CDR3 length: 14 amino acids. V was trimmed by 1 base and J by 6 bases, leaving 10 bases between them. CDR3 loop: CASSQGQGGNEQFF. The CDR3 DNA reads as TGCGCCAGCAGCCAAGGCCAGGGGGGCAATGAGCAGTTCTTC.

Concerning this clone: The sample has other DNA sequences that encode this CDR3 too. The chain is built from TRBV7-9 and TRBJ2-1; D is ambiguous. CDR3 length: 15 amino acids. Trimming stripped 0 bases from V and 2 bases from J, with 8 bases between. Germline-derived CDR1 and CDR2 are SEHNR and FQNEAQ (reference sequence). This chain's CDR3 is CASSLAGGAYNEQFF. The CDR3, as DNA: TGTGCCAGCAGCTTAGCCGGCGGAGCCTACAATGAGCAGTTCTTC.

The chain uses TRBV6-1 and TRBJ2-1; 11 nucleotides match TRBD1. The V and J ends lost 8 bases and 9 bases, in that order; junction bases with no gene match: 3. CDR1 MNHNS and CDR2 SASEGT come from the germline V gene. The CDR3 has 12 residues. The CDR3 loop is CASGTGGCEQFF. In DNA form, the CDR3 reads TGTGCCAGCGGGACAGGGGGATGTGAGCAGTTCTTC.

CDR3 DNA: TGTGCCAGCAGTTCGGAACCGGGACAGGCCGAAAAACTGTTTTTT. Translating gives CASSSEPGQAEKLFF. V is TRBV27 and J is TRBJ1-4; 8 bases are a match to TRBD1. J lost 8 bases, V lost 4 bases, and 9 bases had no gene match. This CDR3 contains 15 residues. Germline V CDR1 and CDR2: MNHEY, SMNVEV (reference sequence).

The genes are TRBV11-2 and TRBJ2-1, with 10 positions matching TRBD2. Trimming cost V 5 bases and J 11 bases; bases outside gene matches: 12. Germline V lookup: CDR1 SGHAT, CDR2 FQNNGV. This CDR3 region has 15 residues. The CDR3 DNA reads TGTGCCAGCAGCCCGCAGCGGGAGGGCCACGAGAAGCAGTTCTTC. Encoded protein: CASSPQREGHEKQFF.

The genes are TRBV7-2 and TRBJ2-2; no definite D call. From germline, CDR1 is SGHTA and CDR2 FQGNSA. Deletions cut 5 bases from V and 3 bases from J, with 4 bases between. This CDR3 contains 12 residues. The CDR3 DNA reads TGTGCCAGCAGCCCCTACACCGGGGAGCTGTTTTTT. This gives the protein CASSPYTGELFF.

The chain carries TRBV7-9 and TRBJ1-3, with a weak D call TRBD1 (5 bases). Trimming removed 0 bases at V and 0 bases at J, with 12 bases between. The CDR3 is 17 residues long. Per germline, CDR1 SEHNR and CDR2 FQNEAQ (reference sequence). The DNA of the CDR3 is TGTGCCAGCAGCTTAGCGCCCACGGGACTCTCTGGAAACACCATATATTTT. Its translation is CASSLAPTGLSGNTIYF.